A single sample is the source of the 18 T cell receptor beta chains below, sequenced in a study of identical twins. In TCRdb, the 5' RACE reads were re-called with MiXCR into one record per CDR3 protein. The sample consists of nearly 650,000 distinct CDR3 sequences, under 8.5% of them appearing once. This same sample was also taken into another study, of yellow fever vaccine responses in identical twins.

Source material: PBMCs. All receptors derive from a woman younger than 30 in good health.

V gene TRBV7-8 combines with J gene TRBJ2-5; TRBD2 might be the D (5 bases). Germline CDR1 reads SGHVS; CDR2 reads FQNEAQ. V lost 4 bases, J lost 5 bases, and 17 bases lay in between. This CDR3 is 15 amino acids long. The CDR3 region is CASSSSTVGGETQYF. In DNA form, the CDR3 reads TGTGCCAGCAGCTCCTCCACGGTGGGCGGGGAGACCCAGTACTTC.

The chain employs TRBV20-1 and TRBJ2-7; D unresolved. CDR3 length: 17 amino acids. V was cut by 0 bases and J by 0 bases, with 18 bases left in between. The V gene's germline CDR1 is DFQATT and CDR2 SNEGSKA (reference sequence). CDR3 coding DNA: TGCAGTGCTAGAGATTCCCTCCTGCCCCGAAGCTCCTACGAGCAGTACTTC. Translated, it gives CSARDSLLPRSSYEQYF.

V and J are TRBV5-1 and TRBJ1-4; 7 nucleotides match TRBD1. The germline V gene encodes CDR1 SGHRS and CDR2 YFSETQ. The CDR3 totals 17 residues. After removal of 3 bases from V and 4 bases from J, the junction contained 12 bases not matched to a gene. The CDR3 loop reads CASSSSTGLYHNEKLFF. DNA for the CDR3: TGCGCCAGCAGCTCGTCGACAGGGCTATACCATAATGAAAAACTGTTTTTT.

V is TRBV21-1 and J is TRBJ2-1. TRBV21-1 is shown as a pseudogene. This CDR3 is built from 15 residues. The chain's CDR3 is CASSKSGAEDNEQFF. CDR3 DNA: TGTGCCAGCAGCAAAAGCGGAGCCGAGGACAATGAGCAGTTCTTC.

Ten or more counts support this clonotype. The chain employs TRBV27 and TRBJ2-2; 8 bases align to TRBD2. The V gene end was trimmed by 10 bases and the J gene end by 7 bases; junction bases not matched to a gene: 14. The germline CDR1 and CDR2 sequences are MNHEY and SMNVEV (reference sequence). The CDR3 has 15 residues. CDR3 sequence (DNA): TGTGCCATCGCTCCGGGACTAGTGGGAGTCGGGGAGCTGTTTTTT. Translation: CAIAPGLVGVGELFF.

The genes are TRBV29-1 and TRBJ2-1, with 7 bases fitting TRBD2. Germline CDR1 and CDR2: SQVTM and ANQGSEA. The CDR3 runs 13 residues. The junction had 4 bases not matched to a gene; V was cut back by 8 bases and J by 0 bases. This CDR3 is CSIRTSSYNEQFF. CDR3 in DNA: TGCAGCATCAGGACTAGCTCCTACAATGAGCAGTTCTTC.

This clonotype showed up just a few times. CDR3: CASSFFSYNEQFF. The CDR3 DNA reads TGTGCCAGCAGTTTTTTCTCCTACAATGAGCAGTTCTTC. The chain has TRBV27 and TRBJ2-1; D is unclear. Trimming removed 3 bases from V and 0 bases from J, with 3 bases in between. The CDR3 has 13 residues. Germline V gives CDR1 MNHEY, CDR2 SMNVEV (reference sequence).

Many counts were recorded for this clonotype. The J gene is TRBJ2-7, the V gene TRBV20-1; 8 bases are shared with TRBD2. After removal of 6 bases from V and 2 bases from J, the junction contained 9 bases not matched to a gene. Germline V gene sequence: CDR1 DFQATT, CDR2 SNEGSKA (reference sequence). The CDR3 totals 14 residues. The CDR3, as DNA: TGCAGTGCAAGTACCGGGACTAGTGCCTACGAGCAGTACTTC. Translated, it gives CSASTGTSAYEQYF.

This clonotype was seen at least ten times. The genes are TRBV20-1 and TRBJ2-7; perhaps TRBD2 as D (6 bases). The CDR3 consists of 14 residues. Germline lookup yields CDR1 DFQATT and CDR2 SNEGSKA (reference sequence). V gave up 4 bases and J gave up 3 bases, with 16 bases separating them. The CDR3 loop reads CSAKSGLAIYEQYF. The CDR3 nucleotides are TGCAGTGCTAAATCGGGGCTAGCGATCTACGAGCAGTACTTC.

This clonotype was detected a few times. This chain links TRBV7-9 with TRBJ2-5; 9 bases are a match to TRBD2. The junction had 11 bases not matched to a gene; V was cut back by 4 bases and J by 5 bases. The CDR3 covers 16 residues. Per germline, CDR1 SEHNR and CDR2 FQNEAQ (reference sequence). The CDR3 loop reads CASSSRDSGSDETQYF. In DNA, the CDR3 is TGTGCCAGCAGCTCGAGGGATAGCGGGAGTGATGAGACCCAGTACTTC.

A few counts support this clonotype. The CDR3 loop reads CASSPTSGTGSYEQYF. The CDR3 DNA follows: TGTGCCAGCAGTCCCACTTCCGGGACAGGTTCCTACGAGCAGTACTTC. The genes are TRBV12-3 or TRBV12-4 and TRBJ2-7; 8 bases fit TRBD1. The CDR3 extends over 16 amino acids. V lost 5 bases, J lost 1 base, and 10 bases stayed unmatched.

The V gene is TRBV12-3 or TRBV12-4, the J gene TRBJ2-2; the D gene is possibly TRBD2 (7 bases). CDR3 length: 15 amino acids. V lost 5 bases to trimming and J lost 4 bases, with 14 bases between them. CDR3 in amino acids: CASSKQGGFTGELFF. For the CDR3, the DNA is TGTGCCAGCAGTAAACAGGGAGGGTTCACCGGGGAGCTGTTTTTT.

The chain is built from TRBV27 and TRBJ1-4; no firm D call. The germline V gene has CDR1 MNHEY and CDR2 SMNVEV (reference sequence). V lost 5 bases and J 0 bases, leaving 1 base between the germline ends. CDR3 size: 12 residues. For the CDR3, the DNA is TGTGCCAGCAGTGCAACTAATGAAAAACTGTTTTTT. It encodes CASSATNEKLFF. The variable domain in full, with the rest retrieved from reference TRBV27 and TRBJ1-4, is EAQVTQNPRYLITVTGKKLTVTCSQNMNHEYMSWYRQDPGLGLRQIYYSMNVEVTDKGDVPEGYKVSRKEKRNFPLILESPSPNQTSLYFCASSATNEKLFFGSGTQLSVL.

The chain couples TRBV14 to TRBJ1-6, with D maybe TRBD1 (5 bases). The germline V gene encodes CDR1 SGHDN and CDR2 FVKESK. The V and J ends lost 6 bases and 8 bases respectively, with 14 bases between them. The CDR3 runs 14 residues. The CDR3 DNA is TGTGCCAGCAGACGCACAGGACGGCATTCACCCCTCCACTTT. It encodes CASRRTGRHSPLHF.

This clonotype was seen a handful of times. The chain joins TRBV12-3 or TRBV12-4 to TRBJ2-6, with TRBD2 matching over 14 bases. The V segment lost 2 bases and the J segment 1 base; nucleotides outside the gene matches: 4. The CDR3 is made up of 19 amino acids. The DNA for the CDR3 is TGTGCCAGCAGTTTATCGGGACTAGCGGGAGTGTCTGGGGCCAACGTCCTGACTTTC. The encoded protein is CASSLSGLAGVSGANVLTF.

This clonotype was recorded a few times. The chain couples TRBV11-1 to TRBJ2-1; D is undetermined. Trimming left V 2 bases short and J 2 bases short, with 10 bases between. CDR3 length equals 15 residues. The germline CDR1 and CDR2 sequences are SGHAT and FQDESV (reference sequence). The CDR3 DNA reads as TGTGCCAGCAGCTTACTCAGCTCGGCCTACAATGAGCAGTTCTTC. It encodes CASSLLSSAYNEQFF.

This rearrangement joins TRBV11-2 to TRBJ2-3, with 14 bases matching TRBD2. Germline loops: CDR1 SGHAT, CDR2 FQNNGV. This CDR3 is 18 amino acids long. V lost 5 bases, J lost 7 bases, and 14 bases stayed unmatched. CDR3 DNA: TGTGCCAGCAGCCCCTTCCTACCGGGACTAGCGGGAGTACATACGCAGTATTTT. Amino acids: CASSPFLPGLAGVHTQYF.

This sequence joins TRBV24-1 and TRBJ2-3, with TRBD2 identical over 10 bases. The CDR3 totals 17 residues. Looked up from germline, CDR1 is KGHDR and CDR2 is SFDVKD. Germline trimming cut 0 bases from V and 6 bases from J; bases unmatched to any gene: 8. CDR3 sequence: CATSDLMVASGSDTQYF. The CDR3 region has the DNA TGTGCCACCAGTGATTTGATGGTGGCTAGCGGGAGTGATACGCAGTATTTT.